The 21 T cell receptor beta chains in this list originate from one sample, sequenced in a study of T cells in Graves' hyperthyroidism and ophthalmopathy (dated by TCRdb to the late 2010s). Libraries came from multiplex PCR. Sequencing was carried out with an Illumina HiSeq 2000. Amplification of TCR beta CDR3 regions was carried out from RNA transcripts. A first-round RT-PCR of the TCR CDR3 used the HTBI primer set with the Qiagen OneStep RT-PCR kit. The public reads were reanalyzed by TCRdb: fastp trimming at Q25, MiXCR alignment, in-frame beta chains only. Duplicate CDR3 protein sequences are folded into a single record with the most common DNA and genes. Counted in this sample were over 650,000 distinct CDR3 sequences; roughly 17% of them appeared once. The ten largest clones add up to under 10% of the sample. The sample taken for sequencing was blood. The receptor set was obtained from a man aged 18 to 30 with Graves' hyperthyroidism.

The chain joins TRBV7-9 to TRBJ2-5, with 11 bases identical to TRBD2. Looked up from germline, CDR1 is SEHNR and CDR2 is FQNEAQ (reference sequence). The CDR3 consists of 21 residues. J lost 4 bases, V lost 4 bases, and 23 bases had no gene match. The CDR3 DNA reads as TGTGCCAGCAGCTCAGGACAGGGGATGGTAGCGGGAGGGCCTTCTGGAGAGACCCAGTACTTC. Translation gives CASSSGQGMVAGGPSGETQYF.

The V and J genes are TRBV28 and TRBJ2-2; 7 bases are shared with TRBD1. The V gene's germline CDR1 is MDHEN and CDR2 SYDVKM. This CDR3 contains 15 residues. V trimming: 5 bases; J trimming: 5 bases; junction bases outside the gene matches: 8. CDR3: CASSVWDSQTGELFF. In DNA, the CDR3 is TGTGCCAGCAGTGTCTGGGACAGTCAAACCGGGGAGCTGTTTTTT.

This clonotype showed up just a few times. Since a much larger clone is just one base distant, this may be a read error. The chain has TRBV7-2 and TRBJ2-7; 11 positions agree with TRBD2. Per germline, CDR1 SGHTA and CDR2 FQGNSA. CDR3 length: 15 amino acids. Trimming cost V 6 bases and J 1 base; bases outside gene matches: 5. The CDR3 sequence: CASSWGLAVSYEQYF. The CDR3 DNA follows: TGTGCCAGCAGTTGGGGACTAGCGGTGTCCTACGAGCAGTACTTC.

The chain combines TRBV7-6 with TRBJ2-1, with unresolved D. The V end was cut by 5 bases, the J end by 6 bases, with 14 bases between. The CDR3 length is 14 residues. CDR1 is SGHVS and CDR2 is FNYEAQ in the germline V gene. CDR3 region: CASSATTWANEQFF. CDR3 in DNA: TGTGCCAGCAGCGCCACCACTTGGGCCAATGAGCAGTTCTTC.

This clonotype has a count of ten or more. The chain couples TRBV7-2 to TRBJ2-3; 8 nucleotides agree with TRBD2. Germline CDR1 SGHTA, CDR2 FQGNSA. V lost 5 bases to trimming and J lost 2 bases; unmatched junction nucleotides: 6. The CDR3 spans 15 residues. CDR3 residues: CASSRLATTTDTQYF. Here the CDR3 DNA reads TGTGCCAGCAGCCGACTAGCGACAACCACAGATACGCAGTATTTT.

This clonotype was counted a few times. The gene calls are TRBV28 and TRBJ1-2; D possibly corresponds to TRBD1 (5 bases). Germline V CDR1 and CDR2: MDHEN, SYDVKM. CDR3 length: 15 residues. V gave up 5 bases and J gave up 1 base, with 14 bases separating them. CDR3 in amino acids: CASSGWGDDNYGYTF. The CDR3 DNA is TGTGCCAGCAGTGGGTGGGGGGATGATAACTATGGCTACACCTTC.

In its sample, this clonotype was seen many times. V usage is TRBV7-2 and J usage is TRBJ2-2, with TRBD2 identical over 8 bases. The length of the CDR3 is 16 residues. Germline values: CDR1 SGHTA, CDR2 FQGNSA. The trim removed 5 bases at V and 2 bases at J, leaving 7 bases unmatched. The CDR3 here is CASSATSGLNTGELFF. DNA for the CDR3: TGTGCCAGCAGCGCTACTAGCGGTCTAAACACCGGGGAGCTGTTTTTT.

This clonotype was detected a few times. The rearrangement joins TRBV29-1 to TRBJ1-1; no definite D call. From germline, CDR1 is SQVTM and CDR2 ANQGSEA. The V gene lost 3 bases and the J gene lost 8 bases, with 10 bases spanning the gap. The length of the CDR3 is 11 residues. Here the CDR3 DNA reads TGCAGCGTTGAGGTGGGGAGGGAAGCTTTCTTT. It codes for CSVEVGREAFF. The full variable domain, rest sourced from reference TRBV29-1 and TRBJ1-1, is SAVISQKPSRDICQRGTSLTIQCQVDSQVTMMFWYRQQPGQSLTLIATANQGSEATYESGFVIDKFPISRPNLTFSTLTVSNMSPEDSSIYLCSVEVGREAFFGQGTRLTVV.

This clonotype was counted between two and nine times. V gene TRBV6-2 or TRBV6-3 combines with J gene TRBJ2-2; D remains unclear. The V end was cut by 2 bases, the J end by 7 bases, with 8 bases between. The CDR3 has 13 amino acids. Germline CDR1 MNHEY, CDR2 SVGEGT. The CDR3 nucleotides are TGTGCCAGCAGTTACCAGTTCCTCGGGGAGCTGTTTTTT. Encoded protein: CASSYQFLGELFF.

This clonotype was detected only a few times. The rearrangement uses TRBV20-1 and TRBJ2-4; tentative D call: TRBD2 (6 bases). The CDR3 spans 11 residues. Trimming left V 5 bases short and J 8 bases short, with 10 bases between. Per germline, CDR1 DFQATT and CDR2 SNEGSKA (reference sequence). CDR3 sequence (DNA): TGCAGTGCTGGGTGGGGGGACATTCAGTACTTC. It yields the protein CSAGWGDIQYF.

This clonotype was observed at least ten times. The J gene is TRBJ2-1, the V gene TRBV11-2; D remains unclear. The CDR3 is 14 amino acids. Germline loops: CDR1 SGHAT, CDR2 FQNNGV. The germline V and J ends were trimmed by 3 bases and 5 bases, with 11 bases remaining between them. In nucleotides, the CDR3 is TGTGCCAGCAGCTTCCCGACTGCTAACAATGAGCAGTTCTTC. As protein: CASSFPTANNEQFF.

This clonotype appeared a few times. CDR3 nucleotides: TGTGCCAGCACCGACTGGGGGGGCGAGATCGACTATGGCTACACCTTC. Protein: CASTDWGGEIDYGYTF. This chain uses TRBV7-9 with TRBJ1-2; TRBD1 is a possible D gene (6 bases). Germline V gene data show CDR1 as SEHNR and CDR2 as FQNEAQ (reference sequence). Trimming cost V 7 bases and J 3 bases, with 21 bases left between them. The CDR3 contains 16 residues.

This clonotype was observed at least ten times. CDR3 region: CASSLRGPNTEAFF. The CDR3 DNA reads as TGTGCCAGCAGCTTAAGGGGTCCGAACACTGAAGCTTTCTTT. The chain has TRBV11-2 and TRBJ1-1; D is perhaps TRBD1 (5 bases). The CDR3 extends over 14 amino acids. The V gene lost 2 bases and the J gene lost 1 base, with 8 bases spanning the gap. Germline assignment: CDR1 SGHAT and CDR2 FQNNGV.

The chain has TRBV30 and TRBJ1-3; D might be TRBD1 (5 bases). The CDR3 consists of 12 residues. CDR1 is GTSNPN, CDR2 SVGIG, per germline (reference sequence). Trimming cost V 6 bases and J 3 bases, with 9 bases left between them. The CDR3 sequence: CACMGDGNTIYF. The CDR3 nucleotides are TGTGCCTGTATGGGGGATGGAAACACCATATATTTT.

This clonotype was observed at least ten times. The V call is TRBV28, the J call TRBJ2-1, with 7 bases lining up with TRBD1. The trim removed 1 base at V and 5 bases at J, leaving 11 bases unmatched. CDR1 MDHEN and CDR2 SYDVKM come from the germline V gene. This CDR3 has 17 residues. CDR3: CASSLSFSDRKNNEQFF. The CDR3 DNA reads TGTGCCAGCAGTTTATCCTTTTCGGACAGGAAGAACAATGAGCAGTTCTTC. Complete variable domain (other parts from reference TRBV28 and TRBJ2-1): DVKVTQSSRYLVKRTGEKVFLECVQDMDHENMFWYRQDPGLGLRLIYFSYDVKMKEKGDIPEGYSVSREKKERFSLILESASTNQTSMYLCASSLSFSDRKNNEQFFGPGTRLTVL.

This clonotype was counted between two and nine times. V usage is TRBV4-2 and J usage is TRBJ2-2; possible D gene TRBD2, 6 bases. This CDR3 spans 16 amino acids. Looked up from germline, CDR1 is LGHNA and CDR2 is YNFKEQ. V shed 2 bases and J shed 2 bases, with 12 bases lying between them. CDR3 protein: CASSQNSGVNTGELFF. As DNA, the CDR3 is TGTGCCAGCAGCCAAAACTCGGGGGTTAACACCGGGGAGCTGTTTTTT.

This clonotype was observed a few times. The chain recombines TRBV2 with TRBJ1-5; the match to TRBD1 covers 8 bases. Looked up from germline, CDR1 is SNHLY and CDR2 is FYNNEI. The length of the CDR3 is 14 residues. Trimming took 7 bases from V and 6 from J; bases not matched to a gene: 8. The CDR3 spells CASNGQGASQPQHF. DNA of the CDR3: TGTGCCAGCAATGGGCAGGGGGCTAGTCAGCCCCAGCATTTT.

Ten or more counts support this clonotype. V is TRBV2 and J is TRBJ1-5, with a tentative D call TRBD1 (6 bases). The CDR3 runs 14 residues. V dropped 4 bases and J dropped 8 bases, with 15 bases sitting between them. Germline CDR1 reads SNHLY; CDR2 reads FYNNEI. The CDR3: CASSVQGGGEPQHF. CDR3 nucleotide sequence: TGTGCCAGCAGTGTCCAAGGGGGTGGGGAGCCCCAGCATTTT. Looking up the rest from reference TRBV2 and TRBJ1-5 gives the full variable domain: EPEVTQTPSHQVTQMGQEVILRCVPISNHLYFYWYRQILGQKVEFLVSFYNNEISEKSEIFDDQFSVERPDGSNFTLKIRSTKLEDSAMYFCASSVQGGGEPQHFGDGTRLSIL.

In this sample, this clonotype turned up many times. The chain uses TRBV12-3 or TRBV12-4 and TRBJ2-2; D is undetermined. V lost 6 bases and J lost 6, with 5 bases in between. CDR3 length equals 11 residues. CDR3 sequence: CASRSAGELFF. DNA of the CDR3: TGTGCCAGCAGGTCCGCCGGGGAGCTGTTTTTT.

This clonotype occurred once. The rearrangement uses TRBV5-1 and TRBJ2-2, with 8 nucleotides matching TRBD2. This CDR3 contains 18 residues. The ends lost 2 bases at V and 0 bases at J; junction bases unmatched: 9. The germline CDR1 and CDR2 sequences are SGHRS and YFSETQ. DNA for the CDR3: TGCGCCAGCAGCTTAGTACCGACGGGAGGGTCGAACACCGGGGAGCTGTTTTTT. Encoded protein: CASSLVPTGGSNTGELFF.

This clonotype was seen at least ten times. V usage is TRBV28 and J usage is TRBJ2-7, with 9 nucleotides matching TRBD1. This CDR3 has 14 residues. Germline loops: CDR1 MDHEN, CDR2 SYDVKM. V lost 7 bases, J lost 6 bases, and 10 bases stayed unmatched. The CDR3 DNA reads TGTGCCAGCACCTTGGACAGGGGAAGTGGCGAGCAGTACTTC. This encodes CASTLDRGSGEQYF.